This TCR beta chain comes out of a study of tumor-infiltrating lymphocytes in primary liver carcinoma. Constant-region priming of around 500 ng total RNA yielded TCR beta cDNA. Libraries of TCR beta came from three nested multiplex PCR rounds with slightly modified ARM-PCR. For 10 cycles apiece, the opening two PCR rounds ran with TRBV1-TRBV30 forward primers and a C-beta reverse primer. TCRdb called the multiplex PCR reads again in MiXCR, with one record for every CDR3 protein. The sample holds tens of thousands of distinct CDR3 sequences, roughly 70% seen once. Total RNA and DNA came together from around 18-30 mg of bulk tissue without cell sorting. Patients showed chronic HBV infection and an absence of prior treatment. Every tumor contributed samples taken at five separate regions. Tumor samples uniformly had over 85% viable tumor cells. A remark on this clonotype: Its target is unknown. The conserved phenylalanine or tryptophan is not found at the CDR3 terminus, so this likely reflects a read error.

The study, taken as a whole, reports: Presence in all five tumor regions was observed for only about 7-24% of top clones.

V lost 0 bases and J lost 8; bases outside the gene matches: 16. Germline V gene lookup returns CDR1 DFQATT and CDR2 SNEGSKA (reference sequence). The CDR3 has 18 residues. The chain employs TRBV20-1 and TRBJ2-1; 10 bases agree with TRBD2. The sequenced sample was liver tumor tissue from sampling region 5. Subset of the sample: tumor region T5, tumor centre. This clonotype originated in a man in his forties or fifties with primary liver carcinoma and hepatitis B virus infection. CDR3 coding DNA: TGCAGTGCTAGAGATAGGCCCTCTTGGCTAGCGGGAGATCATGAGCAGTTCCTC. Its protein product is CSARDRPSWLAGDHEQFL.